The 27 T cell receptor beta chains below all came from one sample that was sequenced in a study of T cell changes during pregnancy in multiple sclerosis. Sequencing used immunoSEQ multiplex PCR; TCRdb keeps in-frame clones, though not all of them. The sample holds more than 50,000 clones, 91% seen once. Source: peripheral blood, taken before pregnancy. These receptors were taken from a female donor with multiple sclerosis, enrolled in a pregnancy study.

The CDR3 sequence is CSVEEAQGADSGANVLTF. CDR3 nucleotides: TGCAGCGTTGAAGAGGCGCAGGGGGCGGACTCTGGGGCCAACGTCCTGACTTTC. This chain joins TRBV29-1 and TRBJ2-6; the match to TRBD1 covers 8 bases. From germline, CDR1 is SQVTM and CDR2 ANQGSEA. This CDR3 is built from 18 residues. J lost 0 bases, V lost 0 bases, and 7 bases had no gene match.

This chain joins TRBV5-4 and TRBJ1-1; a weak D match, TRBD1 (6 bases). Germline V CDR1 and CDR2: SGHNT, YYREEE (reference sequence). This CDR3 has 13 amino acids. V dropped 4 bases and J dropped 6 bases, with 13 bases sitting between them. CDR3 nucleotide sequence: TGTGCCAGCAGCCCCTTTAAGGGGGCTGAAGCTTTCTTT. It specifies CASSPFKGAEAFF.

The chain has TRBV11-3 and TRBJ1-5, with TRBD1 matching 8 bases. This CDR3 has 20 residues. CDR1 and CDR2 from the germline V gene are SGHNT and YENEEA. The J segment lost 0 bases and the V segment lost 2 bases, leaving 15 bases of the junction unmatched. Written as DNA, the CDR3 is TGTGCCAGCAGCTTATTGGACTGGACAGGGCCCTTGCCTAGCAATCAGCCCCAGCATTTT. Translated: CASSLLDWTGPLPSNQPQHF.

CDR3 in DNA: TGTGCCTGGAGTGGAGAGACAGGTAGCGAGACCCAGTACTTC. This sequence encodes CAWSGETGSETQYF. The V call is TRBV30, the J call TRBJ2-5; D perhaps matches TRBD1 (6 bases). The CDR3 length is 14 residues. The ends were cut back, 1 base at V and 5 bases at J, with 14 bases in the middle. CDR1 and CDR2 from the germline V gene are GTSNPN and SVGIG (reference sequence).

The chain recombines TRBV18 with TRBJ1-1, with 11 bases fitting TRBD1. This CDR3 region has 21 residues. Germline values: CDR1 KGHSH, CDR2 LQKENI. The ends lost 6 bases at V and 0 bases at J; junction bases unmatched: 21. The CDR3 loop reads CASSTPRDRGVFWNMNTEAFF. As DNA, the CDR3 is TGTGCCAGCTCTACCCCCCGGGACAGGGGGGTTTTCTGGAATATGAACACTGAAGCTTTCTTT.

The chain has TRBV5-6 and TRBJ2-3; weak D call: TRBD2 (5 bases). V lost 4 bases, J lost 9 bases, and 12 bases lay in between. Per the germline V gene, CDR1 is SGHDT and CDR2 is YYEEEE. The CDR3 runs 12 residues. DNA of the CDR3: TGTGCCAGCAGCGGTACTAGTTACACGCAGTATTTT. Protein: CASSGTSYTQYF.

The chain joins TRBV19 to TRBJ1-6; TRBD1 is a possible D gene (5 bases). CDR1 LNHDA and CDR2 SQIVND come from the germline V gene (reference sequence). Trimming took off 8 bases at V and 7 bases at J, with 12 bases between the two ends. The CDR3 has 13 residues. Here the CDR3 reads CASAAGVNSPLHF. Written as DNA, the CDR3 is TGTGCCAGTGCCGCGGGGGTAAATTCACCCCTCCACTTT.

V and J are TRBV19 and TRBJ2-2; 11 bases map to TRBD1. V gave up 7 bases and J gave up 6 bases; unmatched junction bases: 7. This CDR3 has 15 residues. Germline-derived CDR1 and CDR2 are LNHDA and SQIVND (reference sequence). The CDR3 loop is CASTPGTGGSGELFF. The CDR3 DNA reads TGTGCCAGTACCCCAGGGACAGGGGGTTCCGGGGAGCTGTTTTTT.

The chain employs TRBV5-6 and TRBJ2-1, with 10 bases fitting TRBD1. The V and J ends lost 3 bases and 8 bases, in that order; junction bases with no gene match: 5. Germline CDR1 SGHDT, CDR2 YYEEEE. This CDR3 contains 14 residues. The CDR3 here is CASSSPGQGYEQFF. DNA for the CDR3: TGTGCCAGCAGCTCTCCGGGACAGGGGTATGAGCAGTTCTTC.

The rearrangement links TRBV19 to TRBJ2-3, with 12 positions matching TRBD2. There are 15 residues in the CDR3. V shed 4 bases, J shed 1 base, and the junction held 0 bases outside the gene matches. The V gene's germline CDR1 is LNHDA and CDR2 SQIVND (reference sequence). CDR3 in amino acids: CASSTSGGGTDTQYF. In nucleotides, the CDR3 is TGTGCCAGTAGTACTAGCGGGGGGGGCACAGATACGCAGTATTTT.

With regard to this clone: An end of the junction does not agree with germline; a read error may underlie this. V is TRBV7-2 and J is TRBJ1-4; weak D call: TRBD1 (6 bases). CDR3 length: 16 residues. Germline CDR1 is SGHTA and CDR2 is FQGNSA. CDR3 loop: CASSEGPDSPKEKLFF. The CDR3, as DNA: TGTGCCAGCAGCGAAGGGCCGGACAGCCCTAAAGAAAAACTGTTTTTT.

This clone was seen more than once but under ten times. V is TRBV27 and J is TRBJ1-6; D gene ambiguous. Looked up from germline, CDR1 is MNHEY and CDR2 is SMNVEV (reference sequence). The CDR3 runs 12 residues. Trimming pared 3 bases from V and 8 bases from J, leaving 5 bases between. CDR3 amino acids: CASSLGDSPLHF. CDR3 coding DNA: TGTGCCAGCAGTTTGGGCGATTCACCCCTCCACTTT.

The V call is TRBV19, the J call TRBJ1-2; D remains ambiguous. The CDR3 consists of 13 residues. V was cut by 6 bases and J by 7 bases, with 15 bases left in between. Germline CDR1 reads LNHDA; CDR2 reads SQIVND (reference sequence). The CDR3 region is CASSFLVRIGYTF. DNA of the CDR3: TGTGCCAGTAGCTTCCTCGTCCGTATTGGCTACACCTTC. Looking up the rest from reference TRBV19 and TRBJ1-2 gives the full variable domain: DGGITQSPKYLFRKEGQNVTLSCEQNLNHDAMYWYRQDPGQGLRLIYYSQIVNDFQKGDIAEGYSVSREKKESFPLTVTSAQKNPTAFYLCASSFLVRIGYTFGSGTRLTVV.

This rearrangement joins TRBV6-5 to TRBJ1-5; TRBD1 matches at 9 bases. Trimming removed 6 bases from V and 7 bases from J; junction bases left unmatched: 10. Germline CDR1 MNHEY, CDR2 SVGAGI. The CDR3 has 15 amino acids. The CDR3 reads CASSPGTGRFQPQHF. For the CDR3, the DNA is TGTGCCAGCAGCCCCGGGACAGGGCGGTTCCAGCCCCAGCATTTT.

This chain connects TRBV5-1 to TRBJ2-3; 7 bases agree with TRBD2. Germline V gene data show CDR1 as SGHRS and CDR2 as YFSETQ. Losses at the gene ends were 4 bases for V and 3 bases for J; bases not matched to a gene: 5. The CDR3 sequence is 14 residues long. CDR3 nucleotide sequence: TGCGCCAGCAGCGGGGGGGGAGGTACAGATACGCAGTATTTT. This gives the protein CASSGGGGTDTQYF.

This clone was seen just once. This chain joins TRBV4-3 and TRBJ1-6; D gene unclear. CDR1 is LGHNA and CDR2 is YSLEER in the germline V gene. The CDR3 loop spans 16 amino acids. Trimming stripped 0 bases from V and 6 bases from J, with 12 bases between. DNA for the CDR3: TGCGCCAGCAGCCAAGATGTTCCAGGTTCTAATTCACCCCTCCACTTT. This translates into CASSQDVPGSNSPLHF.

The CDR3 DNA reads TGTGCCAGCAGCTTAGCGAGGACAAGACGCTATGGCTACACCTTC. It codes for CASSLARTRRYGYTF. V usage is TRBV7-9 and J usage is TRBJ1-2; maybe TRBD1 (5 bases). This CDR3 has 15 amino acids. V gave up 0 bases and J gave up 4 bases, with 12 bases separating them. Germline loops: CDR1 SEHNR, CDR2 FQNEAQ (reference sequence). Supplemented by reference TRBV7-9 and TRBJ1-2, the full variable domain reads DTGVSQNPRHKITKRGQNVTFRCDPISEHNRLYWYRQTLGQGPEFLTYFQNEAQLEKSRLLSDRFSAERPKGSFSTLEIQRTEQGDSAMYLCASSLARTRRYGYTFGSGTRLTVV.

The chain is built from TRBV5-6 and TRBJ2-3; a possible D gene is TRBD2 (7 bases). Trimming removed 0 bases from V and 1 base from J, with 15 bases in between. Germline V gives CDR1 SGHDT, CDR2 YYEEEE. The CDR3 contains 17 residues. The CDR3: CASSLEGGGLGTDTQYF. The DNA of the CDR3 is TGTGCCAGCAGCTTGGAGGGAGGGGGTCTGGGCACAGATACGCAGTATTTT.

This chain connects TRBV15 to TRBJ2-1, with a possible D match to TRBD2 (7 bases). The germline V gene has CDR1 LNHNV and CDR2 YYDKDF (reference sequence). Trimming left V 1 base short and J 12 bases short, with 13 bases between. The CDR3 spans 13 residues. CDR3 sequence: CATSRGGGTGQFF. Here the CDR3 DNA reads TGTGCCACCAGCAGAGGCGGGGGCACCGGGCAGTTCTTC.

The V call is TRBV6-4, the J call TRBJ1-6; tentatively, D is TRBD1 (5 bases). Germline loops: CDR1 MRHNA, CDR2 SNTAGT. Trimming stripped 2 bases from V and 6 bases from J, with 5 bases between. The CDR3 has 13 residues. The chain's CDR3 is CASSDRGNSPLHF. In DNA, the CDR3 is TGTGCCAGCAGTGACAGGGGTAATTCACCCCTCCACTTT.

The J gene is TRBJ2-3, the V gene TRBV19; maybe TRBD1 (6 bases). Germline CDR1 LNHDA, CDR2 SQIVND (reference sequence). The CDR3 has 14 residues. Trimming cost V 6 bases and J 6 bases, with 16 bases left between them. Written as DNA, the CDR3 is TGTGCCAGTAGGATCTCAGGGGCGAGGGATACGCAGTATTTT. It is translated as CASRISGARDTQYF.

A word on this clone: Other DNA sequences from this sample encode an identical CDR3 as well. This chain joins TRBV18 and TRBJ1-1; 7 bases are shared with TRBD1. J lost 3 bases, V lost 3 bases, and 4 bases had no gene match. This CDR3 comprises 14 residues. CDR1 and CDR2 from the germline V gene are KGHSH and LQKENI. The CDR3 DNA follows: TGTGCCAGCTCACCTCTTACAGGGGACACTGAAGCTTTCTTT. This codes for CASSPLTGDTEAFF. Filled out from reference TRBV18 and TRBJ1-1, the complete variable domain reads NAGVMQNPRHLVRRRGQEARLRCSPMKGHSHVYWYRQLPEEGLKFMVYLQKENIIDESGMPKERFSAEFPKEGPSILRIQQVVRGDSAAYFCASSPLTGDTEAFFGQGTRLTVV.

The chain combines TRBV25-1 with TRBJ2-1, with D tentatively TRBD2 (6 bases). The length of the CDR3 is 16 residues. CDR1 MGHDK and CDR2 SYGVNS come from the germline V gene. The V end was cut by 1 base, the J end by 2 bases, with 12 bases between. CDR3 protein: CASSELGGKPYNEQFF. The CDR3 region has the DNA TGTGCCAGCAGTGAATTAGGAGGGAAACCCTACAATGAGCAGTTCTTC.

The chain recombines TRBV4-2 with TRBJ2-5; the D is unclear. The CDR3 has 14 amino acids. Germline values: CDR1 LGHNA, CDR2 YNFKEQ. Trimming cost V 0 bases and J 3 bases, with 8 bases left between them. The DNA for the CDR3 is TGTGCCAGCAGCCAAGATACAGCTAAAGAGACCCAGTACTTC. It codes for CASSQDTAKETQYF.

The V gene is TRBV30, the J gene TRBJ1-2, with D perhaps TRBD1 (6 bases). The germline CDR1 and CDR2 sequences are GTSNPN and SVGIG (reference sequence). This CDR3 is built from 13 residues. The V end lost 3 bases, the J end lost 8 bases, and 16 bases lay between the germline ends. Here the CDR3 DNA reads TGTGCCTGGAGCCCTACAGGGAGTGGGGGCTACACCTTC. Its protein is CAWSPTGSGGYTF.

This clone occurred once. The chain couples TRBV21-1 to TRBJ2-7; the D segment call TRBD2 is taken from the table without a DNA check. TRBV21-1 is designated a pseudogene. This CDR3 region has 16 residues. The CDR3: CASSKARTGGSYEQYF. CDR3 sequence (DNA): TGTGCCAGCAGCAAAGCAAGGACGGGGGGCTCCTACGAGCAGTACTTC.

This clone was seen only a few times. The CDR3 here is CASSSRTGDPAEAFF. In DNA form, the CDR3 reads TGCGCCAGCAGCTCACGCACAGGGGACCCGGCCGAAGCTTTCTTT. This chain connects TRBV5-1 to TRBJ1-1; 7 positions match TRBD1. Germline CDR1 and CDR2: SGHRS and YFSETQ. The V gene end was trimmed by 3 bases and the J gene end by 8 bases; junction bases not matched to a gene: 13. The CDR3 has 15 amino acids.